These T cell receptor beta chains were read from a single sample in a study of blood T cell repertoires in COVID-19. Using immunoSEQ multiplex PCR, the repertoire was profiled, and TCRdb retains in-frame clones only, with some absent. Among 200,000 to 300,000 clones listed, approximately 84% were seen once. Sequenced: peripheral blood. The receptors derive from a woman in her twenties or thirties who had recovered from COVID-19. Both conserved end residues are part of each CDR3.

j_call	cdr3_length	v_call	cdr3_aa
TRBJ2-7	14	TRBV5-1	CASSLGGEPYEQYF
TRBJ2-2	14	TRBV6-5	CASRSGGWTGELFF
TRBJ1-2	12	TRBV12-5	CASGYLNYGYTF
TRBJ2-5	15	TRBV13	CASSLRLLGQETQYF
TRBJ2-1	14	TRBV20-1	CSASVQRGNNEQFF
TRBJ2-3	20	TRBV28	CASSLGRWLGGGEGADTQYF
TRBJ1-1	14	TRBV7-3	CASSFRASDTEAFF
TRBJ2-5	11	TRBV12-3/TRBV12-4	CATRQGETQYF
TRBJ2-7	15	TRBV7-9	CASSLRDRGPGEQYF
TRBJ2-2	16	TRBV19	CASSMTGVGNTGELFF
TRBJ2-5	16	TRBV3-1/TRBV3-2	CASSLPRGGAKETQYF
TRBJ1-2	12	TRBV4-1	CASSQGGGGGHF
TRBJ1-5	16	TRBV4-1	CASSQDGRGYREPQHF
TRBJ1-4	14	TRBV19	CASSMLQGDEKLFF
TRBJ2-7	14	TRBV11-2	CASSLGVRTYEQYF
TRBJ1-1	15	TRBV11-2	CASSLAGLMNTEAFF
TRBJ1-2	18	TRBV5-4	CASSLGFGGAGSINGYTF
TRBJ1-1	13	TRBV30	CAWKTGQTFEAFF
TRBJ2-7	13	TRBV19	CASSLAQSYEQYF
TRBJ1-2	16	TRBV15	CATSRDVGQGWDGYTF
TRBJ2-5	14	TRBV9	CASTRGVGQETQYF
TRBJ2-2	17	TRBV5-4	CASSPGGQGRVTGELFF
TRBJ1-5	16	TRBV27	CASSQGTGVLNQPQHF
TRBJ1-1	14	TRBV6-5	CASNVGGGNTEAFF
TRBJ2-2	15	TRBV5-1	CASSLSATNTGELFF
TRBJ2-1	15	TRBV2	CASSELAGGQNEQFF
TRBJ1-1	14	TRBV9	CASSSSGQGTEAFF
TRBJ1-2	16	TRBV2	CASRGDRGYLEYGYTF
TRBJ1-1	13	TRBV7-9	CASSLMAGVEAFF
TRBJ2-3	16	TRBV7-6	CASSPLAGGSTDTQYF
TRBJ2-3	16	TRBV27	CASSSRLGAGADTQYF
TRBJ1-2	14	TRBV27	CASSSNDRVSGYTF
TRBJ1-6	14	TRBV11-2	CASSFEGDWSPLHF
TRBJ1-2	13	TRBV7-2	CASSLAEGYGYTF
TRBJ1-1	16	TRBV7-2	CASSQEGGHSNTEAFF
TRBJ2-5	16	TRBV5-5	CASSAFWTGGQETQYF
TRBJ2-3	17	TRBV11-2	CASSPDGLAGLTDTQYF
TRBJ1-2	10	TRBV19	CASSSGGYTF
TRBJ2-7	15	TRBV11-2	CASSLDPRFSYEQYF
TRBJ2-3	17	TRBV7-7	CASSSGVGGGTTDTQYF
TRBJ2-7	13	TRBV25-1	CASSARDSYEQYF
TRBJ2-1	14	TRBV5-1	CASSSGLAGDEQFF
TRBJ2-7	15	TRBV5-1	CASSLGHRGLYEQYF
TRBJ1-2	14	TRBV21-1	CASSKRGFHYGYTF
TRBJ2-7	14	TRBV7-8	CASYPGTGIHEQYF
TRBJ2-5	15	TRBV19	CASSMSGGPQETQYF
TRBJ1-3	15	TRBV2	CASRRGQGAGNTIYF
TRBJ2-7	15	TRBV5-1	CASNLVAGASYEQYF
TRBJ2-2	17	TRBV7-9	CASSFPGSGTNTGELFF
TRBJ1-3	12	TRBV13	CASSPARNTIYF
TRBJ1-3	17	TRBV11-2	CASSLEVGAKSGNTIYF
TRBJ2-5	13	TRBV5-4	CASSVRGEETQYF